This TCR beta chain was found in a study of human T cells and chemical hapten exposure listed by TCRdb under 2021. With regard to the full study: For sensitization, 2% DPC in acetone was applied to a roughly 2 cm by roughly 2 cm area of upper inner arm skin. Weekly therapeutic DPC doses were additionally applied to the scalp of patients throughout the approximately 25-week study period. Patch tests used Finn chambers with 0.01% DPC on the upper back, scored after 6 days by International Contact Dermatitis Research Group standards. Alopecia areata with under or over 50% scalp involvement, alopecia totalis and alopecia universalis were represented in the patient cohort, which was mostly female. The libraries were sequenced as a pool, and the TCR yield per sample differed mostly because of small variations in library volumes within the pool. In alopecia patients, the study followed how the peripheral blood TCR repertoire changed in vivo over primary and secondary sensitization to diphenylcyclopropenone (DPC), a hapten. Blood samples were taken from patients before sensitization (week 0) and then at 2, 6 and about 24 weeks after DPC sensitization. Some 29 alopecia patients provided blood for TCR sequencing at one to four time points (pre-sensitization, 2, 6 and 24 weeks).

Only a few counts were recorded for this clonotype. Its target antigen remains unknown. It has no much larger one-base neighbor in the sample; base qualities were not kept. Libraries were prepared through RACE. For sequencing, a NextSeq 500 was employed. Library preparation attached unique molecular identifiers to individual cDNA molecules for quantitative, reproducible TCR counting. Both TCR alpha and TCR beta chains were sequenced from each blood RNA sample. Processing in the source paper ran as follows. The median number of TCRs per sample was 95,638, ranging from about 20,000 to 700,000. V, J and CDR3 annotation of the TCR reads was performed with the Decombinator software suite. For the PS versus PT1 abundance plots, all samples were subsampled to the same number of TCRs (28,000). TCRs were defined as expanded if absent before sensitization and observed at least eight times at the 2-week time point. The public reads were reprocessed in TCRdb via fastp at Q25 and MiXCR, keeping in-frame beta chains. Each CDR3 protein gets just one entry, which takes the most common genes and DNA from the rows behind it. The V and J calls shown here were made by TCRdb, not taken from the authors' results. The table for this sample lists fewer than 300,000 distinct CDR3 sequences; around 9.3% of them were counted only once. 2% to 2.5% of the sample is in the top ten clones.

The CDR1 and CDR2 encoded by the germline V gene are LGHNT and FRNRAP. V gives up 0 bases and J gives up 1 base, and the segment between their germline ends measures 12 bases. From the cysteine up to the phenylalanine, the CDR3 has a length of 16 residues. Only CDR3 DNA remains: 48 bases, in frame from the first base. Overall study results and their limits: After repeated subsampling, changes were observed in the strength of the expansion versus patch-test correlation and in the threshold at which the correlation became significant. Patch test score correlated positively with the number of PT1 expanded TCRs, reaching significance at thresholds 8, 16 and 32 but not at 4. No change with DPC sensitization was found in the number of TCRs above 1 in 1000 frequency, and no evidence of global repertoire structure alterations was found. All patients had alopecia, a presumed autoimmune disease, so their immune response might differ from that of healthy individuals. Compared with pre-sensitization or healthy control sets, expanded TCRs formed significantly more large CDR3 similarity clusters, which is consistent with antigen-driven responses.

The sample's time point label, decoded: pre-sensitization, week 0. The treatment or condition label corresponds to: therapeutic diphenylcyclopropenone sensitization with weekly scalp DPC. At every patch-test visit, the blood draw took place before the patch test was put on. Eligible patients were aged 18 to 70, diagnosed with alopecia, deemed suitable for DPC therapy, and excluded if pregnant. Total RNA was extracted from unfractionated whole blood that had been collected in Tempus Blood RNA tubes. The source was whole blood, collected in connection with sensitization to the hapten diphenylcyclopropenone (DPC). This clonotype was obtained from a woman between 35 and 50 years old with alopecia areata. Some clones in this sample may be carry-over from other donors' samples. Recombination connected TRBV12-5 to TRBJ1-1; no D gene can be assigned with confidence. The nucleotide sequence reads TGTGCTAGTGGTTTGGTACTACACAACACGAACACTGAAGCTTTCTTT. This sequence encodes CASGLVLHNTNTEAFF. The CDR3, completed at both ends by the reference TRBV12-5 and TRBJ1-1 genes, gives the full variable domain DARVTQTPRHKVTEMGQEVTMRCQPILGHNTVFWYRQTMMQGLELLAYFRNRAPLDDSGMPKDRFSAEMPDATLATLKIQPSEPRDSAVYFCASGLVLHNTNTEAFFGQGTRLTVV.